This entry describes one TCR beta chain. The antigen is unknown. Data came from immunoSEQ multiplex PCR; TCRdb stores just in-frame clones and leaves some out. Here the sample spans around 90,000 clones, roughly 86% being singletons. The record originates from a study of T cell repertoires and HLA-DP antigens. CDR1 is SNHLY, CDR2 FYNNEI, per germline. V was pared by 5 bases and J by 4 bases, with 7 bases of the junction left unmatched. This CDR3 has 15 residues. The TCR comes from a man aged 50 to 60 in good health and CMV-seronegative. The sequencing input was CD4+ T cells from PBMCs. This chain connects TRBV2 to TRBJ2-2, with TRBD2 matching 7 bases. The CDR3 here is CASSTTSAATGELFF. For the CDR3, the DNA is TGTGCCAGCAGTACAACTAGCGCGGCCACCGGGGAGCTGTTTTTT. Full variable domain (missing parts from reference TRBV2 and TRBJ2-2): EPEVTQTPSHQVTQMGQEVILRCVPISNHLYFYWYRQILGQKVEFLVSFYNNEISEKSEIFDDQFSVERPDGSNFTLKIRSTKLEDSAMYFCASSTTSAATGELFFGEGSRLTVL.